One sample yielded the 28 T cell receptor beta chains listed below, sequenced in a study of metastatic and nonmetastatic thyroid tumors. TCRdb recomputed clones from the PCR reads via MiXCR. The sample contains 25,000 to 30,000 clones, under 4.5% of which appear only once. Thyroid surgery was preceded by no treatment in any patient. The sample was blood. Receptor source: a female donor with papillary thyroid cancer or a benign thyroid nodule (not recorded which). Some clones in this sample may be carry-over from other donors' samples.

Many counts were recorded for this clone. The CDR3 loop is CSVEGTGAGYEQYF. The CDR3 nucleotides read TGCAGCGTTGAGGGGACAGGGGCCGGGTACGAGCAGTACTTC. The chain links TRBV29-1 to TRBJ2-7, with 10 bases identical to TRBD1. CDR1 SQVTM and CDR2 ANQGSEA come from the germline V gene. The CDR3 loop spans 14 amino acids. Losses at the gene ends were 3 bases for V and 4 bases for J; bases not matched to a gene: 6.

Concerning this clone itself: Because it lacks the conserved phenylalanine or tryptophan at the end, this CDR3 is likely a read error. The CDR3 DNA is TGTGCCAGCAGTTACGACGCATCGTCGAGCTCCTATAATTCACCCCTCCACCTT. It translates to CASSYDASSSSYNSPLHL. This chain connects TRBV6-5 to TRBJ1-6; D remains unclear. Trimming shortened V by 2 bases and J by 0 bases, and 14 bases separated the two germline ends. CDR1 and CDR2 from the germline V gene are MNHEY and SVGAGI. There are 18 residues in the CDR3.

This clone has a count of ten or more. The V and J genes are TRBV19 and TRBJ2-1; 7 bases match TRBD1. The CDR3 is 16 residues long. The V and J ends lost 0 bases and 2 bases, in that order; junction bases with no gene match: 4. Germline V gene data show CDR1 as LNHDA and CDR2 as SQIVND (reference sequence). The CDR3 DNA reads TGTGCCAGTAGTATAGATGGGACAGTCCCCTACAATGAGCAGTTCTTC. Protein sequence: CASSIDGTVPYNEQFF.

The table lists this clone with many counts. A much larger clone sits a single nucleotide away, making a read error possible. Other DNA sequences in the sample encode the same CDR3. The V and J genes are TRBV12-3 or TRBV12-4 and TRBJ1-1; D is possibly TRBD1 (6 bases). This CDR3 region has 11 residues. CDR3 amino acids: CASSVGTEAFF. CDR3 DNA sequence: TGCGCCAGCAGCGTAGGGACAGAAGCTTTCTTT.

The sample holds a few counts of this clone. This chain links TRBV27 with TRBJ1-1, with 8 bases matching TRBD1. CDR1 is MNHEY and CDR2 is SMNVEV in the germline V gene (reference sequence). CDR3 length equals 13 residues. Unmatched junction bases numbered 6, after V lost 8 bases and J lost 4 bases. For the CDR3, the DNA is TGTGCCAGCGGCGGACAGGGCGGCACTGAAGCTTTCTTT. It yields the protein CASGGQGGTEAFF.

V is TRBV28 and J is TRBJ2-3; a weak D match, TRBD1 (8 bases). Germline values: CDR1 MDHEN, CDR2 SYDVKM. This CDR3 comprises 12 residues. Trimming stripped 3 bases from V and 11 bases from J, with 12 bases between. The CDR3 DNA is TGTGCCAGCAGTTTGGACAGGGAGGGGCAGTATTTT. This codes for CASSLDREGQYF.

About this clone: This clone may be a read error of a much larger clone one base away. The rearrangement links TRBV6-1 to TRBJ2-2; 7 nucleotides agree with TRBD1. The germline V gene has CDR1 MNHNS and CDR2 SASEGT. Germline trimming cut 7 bases from V and 5 bases from J; bases unmatched to any gene: 7. CDR3 length: 14 amino acids. CDR3 nucleotides: TGTGCCAGCATGGGACAGCGAGATACCGGGGAGCTGTTTTTT. Protein: CASMGQRDTGELFF.

This clone occurred many times. The chain uses TRBV11-3 and TRBJ2-1, with TRBD1 identical over 8 bases. The V gene's germline CDR1 is SGHNT and CDR2 YENEEA. V dropped 1 base and J dropped 6; count of bases not matched to a gene: 14. This CDR3 has 18 amino acids. CDR3 protein: CASSLGPYTGGGSNEQFF. The CDR3 nucleotides read TGTGCCAGCAGCTTAGGCCCGTATACAGGGGGAGGAAGCAATGAGCAGTTCTTC.

The chain has TRBV7-2 and TRBJ2-3; perhaps TRBD2 as D (6 bases). Germline V gene sequence: CDR1 SGHTA, CDR2 FQGNSA. CDR3 size: 17 residues. Trimming cost V 9 bases and J 0 bases, with 22 bases left between them. CDR3 DNA sequence: TGTGCCAGAAGACCCCTGGTTGGAGGGCTAAGCACAGATACGCAGTATTTT. Translation: CARRPLVGGLSTDTQYF.

This clone was recorded at least ten times. This chain uses TRBV28 with TRBJ1-5, with no clear D. The CDR3 spans 14 residues. Germline CDR1 MDHEN, CDR2 SYDVKM. Trimming removed 1 base at V and 3 bases at J, with 7 bases between. CDR3: CASSLYGYNQPQHF. CDR3 nucleotides: TGTGCCAGCAGTTTATATGGATACAATCAGCCCCAGCATTTT.

The sample holds many counts of this clone. This chain uses TRBV6-1 with TRBJ1-1, with D possibly matching TRBD1 (5 bases). Trimming took 4 bases from V and 6 from J, leaving 15 bases between them. Germline-derived CDR1 and CDR2 are MNHNS and SASEGT. The CDR3 covers 14 residues. CDR3 loop: CASSGWDRGAEAFF. CDR3 nucleotides: TGTGCCAGCAGTGGGTGGGACCGCGGGGCTGAAGCTTTCTTT.

This clone was seen only a few times. V usage is TRBV6-1 and J usage is TRBJ2-3; possibly TRBD1 for D (8 bases). V was trimmed by 8 bases and J by 3 bases, leaving 18 bases between them. Germline CDR1 and CDR2: MNHNS and SASEGT. The CDR3 consists of 15 residues. The CDR3 DNA sequence: TGTGCCAGCGGGGGGGGCAGGGGGCTGACAGATACGCAGTATTTT. It is translated as CASGGGRGLTDTQYF.

As concerns this clone: This may arise from a read error, as a much more abundant clone is one base away. Since the CDR3 does not end with the conserved phenylalanine or tryptophan, this likely comes from a read error. This chain uses TRBV19 with TRBJ2-2; D not certain. Germline assignment: CDR1 LNHDA and CDR2 SQIVND (reference sequence). Trimming removed 5 bases from V and 6 bases from J, with 10 bases in between. The CDR3 length is 13 residues. CDR3 nucleotide sequence: TGTGCCAGTAGTGTAATAAACGCCGGGGAGCTGTTTTCT. As protein: CASSVINAGELFS.

This clone showed up many times. This sequence joins TRBV27 and TRBJ1-1; D is uncertain. Germline V gene lookup returns CDR1 MNHEY and CDR2 SMNVEV (reference sequence). The CDR3 contains 14 residues. With 1 base removed from V and 2 bases from J, the gap between germline ends came to 8 bases. The CDR3 loop is CASSLLNRNTEAFF. The CDR3 DNA sequence: TGTGCCAGCAGTTTATTAAACAGAAACACTGAAGCTTTCTTT.

This chain connects TRBV30 to TRBJ1-2; D may be TRBD1 (5 bases). Per germline, CDR1 GTSNPN and CDR2 SVGIG (reference sequence). The germline V and J ends were trimmed by 0 bases and 5 bases, with 16 bases remaining between them. This CDR3 has 15 residues. The CDR3 sequence is CAWSVLEGAAYGYTF. CDR3 nucleotides: TGTGCCTGGAGTGTGTTGGAAGGGGCGGCTTATGGCTACACCTTC.

This clone was observed many times. The chain carries TRBV2 and TRBJ1-1, with D perhaps matching TRBD1 (6 bases). Germline V gene lookup returns CDR1 SNHLY and CDR2 FYNNEI. The CDR3 runs to 13 residues. V was clipped by 5 bases and J by 5 bases, with 12 bases between them. The CDR3 spells CASSPGEATEAFF. The DNA of the CDR3 is TGTGCCAGCAGTCCAGGGGAGGCAACTGAAGCTTTCTTT. The full variable domain, in which reference TRBV2 and TRBJ1-1 provide the parts outside the CDR3, is EPEVTQTPSHQVTQMGQEVILRCVPISNHLYFYWYRQILGQKVEFLVSFYNNEISEKSEIFDDQFSVERPDGSNFTLKIRSTKLEDSAMYFCASSPGEATEAFFGQGTRLTVV.

This CDR3 reads CASRSQGNTEAFF. Here the CDR3 DNA reads TGTGCCAGCAGATCTCAGGGAAACACTGAAGCTTTCTTT. The chain carries TRBV28 and TRBJ1-1; perhaps TRBD1 as D (5 bases). This CDR3 comprises 13 residues. V was pared by 6 bases and J by 2 bases, with 10 bases between. CDR1 is MDHEN, CDR2 SYDVKM, per germline.

This clone was detected only a few times. The chain links TRBV6-2 or TRBV6-3 to TRBJ2-7, with TRBD2 matching over 10 bases. From germline, CDR1 is MNHEY and CDR2 SVGEGT. The CDR3 is made up of 15 amino acids. J lost 6 bases, V lost 2 bases, and 7 bases had no gene match. The CDR3 DNA is TGTGCCAGCAGTTACAAATCGGGACTAGCGAGCGAGCAGTACTTC. It translates to CASSYKSGLASEQYF.

This clone was detected many times. The V and J genes are TRBV5-1 and TRBJ1-2; D not certain. Germline loops: CDR1 SGHRS, CDR2 YFSETQ. V was trimmed by 0 bases and J by 6 bases, leaving 9 bases between them. This CDR3 has 13 residues. The CDR3 bases are TGCGCCAGCAGCTTGGCGGAGGCGGATGGCTACACCTTC. It translates to CASSLAEADGYTF.

This clone has just a few counts. The gene calls are TRBV9 and TRBJ1-1, with 7 positions matching TRBD1. The CDR3 extends over 17 amino acids. The V and J ends lost 5 bases and 1 base, in that order; junction bases with no gene match: 14. The germline V gene encodes CDR1 SGDLS and CDR2 YYNGEE. This CDR3 reads CASSDEGRGQGNTEAFF. The CDR3 DNA reads as TGTGCCAGCAGTGATGAGGGTAGGGGGCAAGGGAACACTGAAGCTTTCTTT.

This clone is judged medium-sized. The chain is built from TRBV6-1 and TRBJ2-2, with TRBD2 matching over 13 bases. V gave up 6 bases and J gave up 6 bases; unmatched junction bases: 7. Germline values: CDR1 MNHNS, CDR2 SASEGT. The CDR3 totals 16 residues. The CDR3 DNA is TGTGCCAGCAGCCCCACTAGCGGGAGGGCCCCCGGGGAGCTGTTTTTT. Translating gives CASSPTSGRAPGELFF.

The chain joins TRBV12-5 to TRBJ2-7, with D unresolved. Germline values: CDR1 LGHNT, CDR2 FRNRAP. The V end was cut by 5 bases, the J end by 4 bases, with 6 bases between. The CDR3 has 11 amino acids. The DNA of the CDR3 is TGTGCTAGTGGTCTGCGTTACGAGCAGTACTTC. Residues: CASGLRYEQYF.

This clone showed up many times. This chain uses TRBV28 with TRBJ2-2; 7 bases line up with TRBD1. The V gene's germline CDR1 is MDHEN and CDR2 SYDVKM. V was pared by 4 bases and J by 4 bases, with 6 bases of the junction left unmatched. The CDR3 totals 15 residues. The CDR3 region has the DNA TGTGCCAGCAGTTCAAGGACAGGAGTCACCGGGGAGCTGTTTTTT. Encoded protein: CASSSRTGVTGELFF.

This clone has ten or more counts. The V gene is TRBV14, the J gene TRBJ1-2; TRBD1 aligns across 7 bases. Germline V gene sequence: CDR1 SGHDN, CDR2 FVKESK. This CDR3 has 14 amino acids. V trimming: 4 bases; J trimming: 4 bases; junction bases outside the gene matches: 6. The DNA for the CDR3 is TGTGCCAGCAGCCCGATGACAGGGATCTATGGCTACACCTTC. This gives the protein CASSPMTGIYGYTF.

This clone turned up a few times. This chain joins TRBV5-1 and TRBJ2-1; D unclear. The V end lost 1 base, the J end lost 5 bases, and 7 bases lay between the germline ends. CDR1 and CDR2 (germline): SGHRS, YFSETQ. The CDR3 spans 13 residues. In DNA, the CDR3 is TGCGCCAGCAGCTTGAATACCAACAATGAGCAGTTCTTC. It is translated as CASSLNTNNEQFF. The full variable domain, completed using reference TRBV5-1 and TRBJ2-1, is KAGVTQTPRYLIKTRGQQVTLSCSPISGHRSVSWYQQTPGQGLQFLFEYFSETQRNKGNFPGRFSGRQFSNSRSEMNVSTLELGDSALYLCASSLNTNNEQFFGPGTRLTVL.

Comment on this clone: Because it lacks the conserved phenylalanine or tryptophan at the end, this CDR3 is likely a read error. The DNA is omitted, as the CDR3 cannot be located on it reliably, and the CDR3 follows TCRdb's listing. This chain uses TRBV2 with TRBJ1-2; the D segment call TRBD1 is taken from the table without a DNA check. Germline loops: CDR1 SNHLY, CDR2 FYNNEI. The CDR3 comprises 12 residues, both ends counted. CDR3: CASSWDTIGFTL.

The rearrangement links TRBV6-2 or TRBV6-3 to TRBJ2-2; 8 bases are shared with TRBD1. CDR3 length: 16 amino acids. V was pared by 7 bases and J by 8 bases, with 15 bases of the junction left unmatched. Germline V CDR1 and CDR2: MNHEY, SVGEGT. The CDR3 spells CASTEGQADPTGELFF. The CDR3, as DNA: TGTGCCAGCACGGAGGGACAGGCGGATCCCACAGGGGAGCTGTTTTTT.

This clone was seen more than once but under ten times. The gene calls are TRBV19 and TRBJ1-1, with no clear D. Germline loops: CDR1 LNHDA, CDR2 SQIVND (reference sequence). This CDR3 has 12 residues. V was trimmed by 4 bases and J by 2 bases, leaving 5 bases between them. CDR3 residues: CASSTYNTEAFF. For the CDR3, the DNA is TGTGCCAGTAGTACTTATAACACTGAAGCTTTCTTT. Based on the CDR3 plus reference TRBV19 and TRBJ1-1, the full variable domain is DGGITQSPKYLFRKEGQNVTLSCEQNLNHDAMYWYRQDPGQGLRLIYYSQIVNDFQKGDIAEGYSVSREKKESFPLTVTSAQKNPTAFYLCASSTYNTEAFFGQGTRLTVV.